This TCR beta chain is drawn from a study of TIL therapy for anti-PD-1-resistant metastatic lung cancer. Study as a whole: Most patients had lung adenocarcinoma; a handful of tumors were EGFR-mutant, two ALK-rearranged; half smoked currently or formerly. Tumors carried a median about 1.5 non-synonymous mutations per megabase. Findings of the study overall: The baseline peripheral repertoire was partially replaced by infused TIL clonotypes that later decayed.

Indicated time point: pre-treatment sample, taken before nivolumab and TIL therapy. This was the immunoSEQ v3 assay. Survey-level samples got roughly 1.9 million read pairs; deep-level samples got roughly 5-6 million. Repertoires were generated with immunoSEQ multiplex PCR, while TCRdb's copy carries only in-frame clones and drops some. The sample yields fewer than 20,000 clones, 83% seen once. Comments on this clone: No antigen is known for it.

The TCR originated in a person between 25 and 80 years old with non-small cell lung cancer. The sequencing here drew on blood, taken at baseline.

The CDR3 nucleotides read TGTGCCTGGAGTTGGGGAGCAACTAATGAAAAACTGTTTTTT. As protein: CAWSWGATNEKLFF. J is TRBJ1-4 and V is TRBV30; D is ambiguous. The germline gives CDR1 GTSNPN, CDR2 SVGIG (reference sequence). The CDR3 loop spans 14 amino acids. Trimming removed 2 bases at V and 0 bases at J, with 7 bases between.